This T cell receptor beta chain is from a study of long-term antiretroviral therapy in people with HIV. Study results and limitations: Investigators report no available data on ART adherence, viral resistance or therapy changes. ART preceded a rise in diversity that nonetheless stayed lower than in transplant donor controls. Whereas controls had wider CDR3 length ranges, HIV repertoires had narrower ones.

Note on this clone: Its antigen remains unidentified.

Survey-level resolution applied to immunoSEQ assay v3.0. Sequencing had a target that covered about 40,000-50,000 T-cell genomes per sample. TCRdb keeps only in-frame clones here, not all; method: immunoSEQ multiplex PCR. The data contain more than 25,000 clones, about 98% of them seen just once; the ten biggest clones take up 1.9%. Germline CDR1 SNHLY, CDR2 FYNNEI. The germline V and J ends were trimmed by 5 bases and 0 bases, with 8 bases remaining between them. The CDR3 contains 15 residues. This chain connects TRBV2 to TRBJ2-6; D is unclear. The sequenced sample was unsorted PBMCs, obtained 7.6 years after starting antiretroviral therapy. The receptor was derived from a man aged 30 to 39 with HIV. The CDR3 DNA reads TGTGCCAGCAGTCCACTCACCTCTGGGGCCAACGTCCTGACTTTC. Translating gives CASSPLTSGANVLTF.